This T cell receptor beta chain was retrieved from a study of cytomegalovirus exposure and HLA in healthy donors. Study outcomes and limitations: A later analysis reported that several of the most significant clusters appeared to be linked to common viral pathogens, among them Epstein-Barr virus.

Primers included in the PCR were 60 Vbeta and 13 Jbeta primers. TCRdb keeps only in-frame clones here, not all; method: immunoSEQ multiplex PCR. Among over 200,000 clones, roughly 75% were seen once, and the ten largest hold 1.5% to 2%. As regards this clone: Its antigen is not identified.

The sample consisted of PBMCs. The receptor was isolated from a woman in her twenties or thirties in good health and CMV-seronegative.

CDR3 residues: CASSPGASRNTEAFF. In nucleotides, the CDR3 is TGTGCCAGCTCACCAGGGGCCTCCCGGAACACTGAAGCTTTCTTT. This rearrangement joins TRBV18 to TRBJ1-1; possible D gene TRBD1, 5 bases. Germline assignment: CDR1 KGHSH and CDR2 LQKENI. Trimming shortened V by 2 bases and J by 1 base, and 11 bases separated the two germline ends. The CDR3 sequence is 15 residues long.